Sequencing of this TCR beta chain was carried out in a study of blood T cell repertoires in COVID-19. At the level of the study: Samples representing acute and convalescent COVID-19 were sourced from the United States, Italy and Spain.

Germline CDR1 and CDR2: LGHDT and YNNKEL (reference sequence). Trimming shortened V by 10 bases and J by 4 bases, and 11 bases separated the two germline ends. The CDR3 has 12 amino acids. Profiling relied on immunoSEQ multiplex PCR, and the TCRdb table lists in-frame clones only, not all of them. The table has roughly 80,000 clones, 88% seen once; the top ten hold less than 9%. The chain combines TRBV3-1 (or the pseudogene TRBV3-2) with TRBJ2-1; TRBD2 might be the D (5 bases). The sequence derives from a woman of 80 years or more with acute or convalescent COVID-19. The sequencing input was peripheral blood. In DNA, the CDR3 is TGTGCCACCCGAGGGCAGTACAATGAGCAGTTCTTC. Amino acid sequence: CATRGQYNEQFF.